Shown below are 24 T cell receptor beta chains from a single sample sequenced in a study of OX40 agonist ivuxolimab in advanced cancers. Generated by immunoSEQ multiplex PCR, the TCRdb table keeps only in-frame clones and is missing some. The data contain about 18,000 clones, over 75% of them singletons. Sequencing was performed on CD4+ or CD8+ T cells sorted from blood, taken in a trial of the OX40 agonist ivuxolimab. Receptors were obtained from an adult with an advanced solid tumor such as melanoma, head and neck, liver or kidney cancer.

This chain's CDR3 is CASSQVTALQETQYF. In nucleotides, the CDR3 is TGCGCCAGCAGCCAAGTTACAGCGCTTCAAGAGACCCAGTACTTC. This rearrangement joins TRBV4-1 to TRBJ2-5; D is unresolved. Germline CDR1 MGHRA, CDR2 YSYEKL. The V gene lost 1 base and the J gene lost 2 bases, with 11 bases spanning the gap. This CDR3 has 15 residues.

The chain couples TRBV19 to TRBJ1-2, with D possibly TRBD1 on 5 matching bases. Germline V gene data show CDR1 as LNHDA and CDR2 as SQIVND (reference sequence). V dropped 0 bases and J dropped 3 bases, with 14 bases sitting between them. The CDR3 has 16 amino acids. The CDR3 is CASSIDLGARHYGYTF. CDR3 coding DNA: TGTGCCAGTAGTATAGATCTCGGGGCGAGGCACTATGGCTACACCTTC.

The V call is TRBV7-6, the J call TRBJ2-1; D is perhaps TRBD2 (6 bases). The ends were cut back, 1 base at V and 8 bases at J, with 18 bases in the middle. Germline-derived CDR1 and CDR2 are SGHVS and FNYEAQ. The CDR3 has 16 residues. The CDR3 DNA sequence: TGTGCCAGCAGCTTAGTGGCGGGATCTTGGAAGGATGAGCAGTTCTTC. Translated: CASSLVAGSWKDEQFF.

CDR3 amino acids: CASSSTGTGGYEQFF. The CDR3 DNA reads TGTGCCAGCAGTTCCACCGGGACAGGGGGCTATGAGCAGTTCTTC. The rearrangement links TRBV6-5 to TRBJ2-1; 12 bases match TRBD1. The CDR3 spans 15 residues. Germline assignment: CDR1 MNHEY and CDR2 SVGAGI. J gave up 8 bases and V 4 bases, and 6 bases lay outside the gene matches.

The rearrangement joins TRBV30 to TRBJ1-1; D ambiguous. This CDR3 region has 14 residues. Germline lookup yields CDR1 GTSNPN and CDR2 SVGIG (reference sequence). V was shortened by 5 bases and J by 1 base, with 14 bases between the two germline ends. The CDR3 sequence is CAWASVGQNTEAFF. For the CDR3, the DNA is TGTGCCTGGGCCTCGGTAGGGCAGAACACTGAAGCTTTCTTT.

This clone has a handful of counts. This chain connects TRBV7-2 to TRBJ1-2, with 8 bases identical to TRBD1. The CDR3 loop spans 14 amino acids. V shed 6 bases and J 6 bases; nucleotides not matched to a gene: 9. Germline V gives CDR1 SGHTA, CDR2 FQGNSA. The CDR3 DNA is TGTGCCAGCAGTTCCTGGACAGGGTTAGATGGCTACACCTTC. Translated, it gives CASSSWTGLDGYTF.

Here the CDR3 reads CASSLGQGSEAFF. The CDR3 region has the DNA TGTGCCAGCAGTTTGGGACAGGGCTCTGAAGCTTTCTTT. The V gene is TRBV27, the J gene TRBJ1-1; 9 nucleotides agree with TRBD1. The germline V gene encodes CDR1 MNHEY and CDR2 SMNVEV (reference sequence). The CDR3 sequence is 13 residues long. The V gene end was trimmed by 3 bases and the J gene end by 6 bases; junction bases not matched to a gene: 2.

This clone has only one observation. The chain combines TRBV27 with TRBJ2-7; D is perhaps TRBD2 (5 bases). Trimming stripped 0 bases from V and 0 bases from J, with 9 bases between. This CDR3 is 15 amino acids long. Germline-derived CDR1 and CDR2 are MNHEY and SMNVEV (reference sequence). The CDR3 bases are TGTGCCAGCAGTTTATCGGAGGCTAGCTCCTACGAGCAGTACTTC. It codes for CASSLSEASSYEQYF.

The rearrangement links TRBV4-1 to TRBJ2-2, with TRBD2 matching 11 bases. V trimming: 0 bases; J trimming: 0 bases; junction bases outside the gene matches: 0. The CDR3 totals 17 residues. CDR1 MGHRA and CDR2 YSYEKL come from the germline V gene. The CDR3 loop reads CASSQEGLAANTGELFF. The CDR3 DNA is TGCGCCAGCAGCCAAGAGGGACTAGCGGCGAACACCGGGGAGCTGTTTTTT.

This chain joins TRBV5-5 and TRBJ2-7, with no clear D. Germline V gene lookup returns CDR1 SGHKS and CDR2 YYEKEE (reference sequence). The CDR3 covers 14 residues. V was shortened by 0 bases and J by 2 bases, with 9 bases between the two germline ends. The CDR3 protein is CASSLDGPTYEQYF. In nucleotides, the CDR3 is TGTGCCAGCAGCTTGGACGGCCCTACCTACGAGCAGTACTTC.

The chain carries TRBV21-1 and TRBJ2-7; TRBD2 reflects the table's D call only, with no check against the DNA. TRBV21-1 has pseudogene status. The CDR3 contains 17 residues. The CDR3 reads CASSTLLAGGPLYEQYF. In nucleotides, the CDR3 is TGTGCCAGCAGCACGCTACTAGCGGGAGGCCCCTTGTACGAGCAGTACTTC.

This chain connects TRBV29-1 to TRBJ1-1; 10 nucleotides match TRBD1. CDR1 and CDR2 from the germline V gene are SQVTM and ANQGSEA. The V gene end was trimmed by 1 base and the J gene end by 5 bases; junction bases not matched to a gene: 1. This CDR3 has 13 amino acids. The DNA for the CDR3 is TGCAGCGTTGAAGGGACAGGGGGAACTGAAGCTTTCTTT. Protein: CSVEGTGGTEAFF.

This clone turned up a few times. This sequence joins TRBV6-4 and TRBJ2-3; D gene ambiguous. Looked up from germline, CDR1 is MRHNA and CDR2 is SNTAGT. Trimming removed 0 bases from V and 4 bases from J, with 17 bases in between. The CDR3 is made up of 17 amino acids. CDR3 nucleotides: TGTGCCAGCAGTGACTCGAGGCCCCCGGTATTTGCAGATACGCAGTATTTT. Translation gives CASSDSRPPVFADTQYF.

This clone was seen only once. The DNA of the CDR3 is TGTGCCAGCAACGGGGCTCACTACGAGCAGTACTTC. It encodes CASNGAHYEQYF. The V call is TRBV2, the J call TRBJ2-7; D may match TRBD1 or TRBD2 (5 bases each). The V and J ends lost 7 bases and 3 bases respectively, with 10 bases between them. From germline, CDR1 is SNHLY and CDR2 FYNNEI. The CDR3 has 12 amino acids.

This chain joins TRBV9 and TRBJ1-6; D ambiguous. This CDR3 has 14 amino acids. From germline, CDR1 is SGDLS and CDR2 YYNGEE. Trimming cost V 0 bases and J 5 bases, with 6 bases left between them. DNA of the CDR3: TGTGCCAGCAGCGTAGGGGTGGATAATTCACCCCTCCACTTT. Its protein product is CASSVGVDNSPLHF.

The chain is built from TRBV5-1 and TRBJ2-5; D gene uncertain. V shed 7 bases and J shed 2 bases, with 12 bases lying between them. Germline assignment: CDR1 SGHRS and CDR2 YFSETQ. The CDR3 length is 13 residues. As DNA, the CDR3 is TGCGCCAGCGGGCAGACTGGTCAAGAGACCCAGTACTTC. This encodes CASGQTGQETQYF.

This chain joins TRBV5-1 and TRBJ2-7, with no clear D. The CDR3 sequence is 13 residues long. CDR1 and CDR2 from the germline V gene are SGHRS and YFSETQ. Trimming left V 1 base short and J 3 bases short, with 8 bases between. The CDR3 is CASSLTPFYEQYF. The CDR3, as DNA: TGCGCCAGCAGCTTGACTCCGTTCTACGAGCAGTACTTC.

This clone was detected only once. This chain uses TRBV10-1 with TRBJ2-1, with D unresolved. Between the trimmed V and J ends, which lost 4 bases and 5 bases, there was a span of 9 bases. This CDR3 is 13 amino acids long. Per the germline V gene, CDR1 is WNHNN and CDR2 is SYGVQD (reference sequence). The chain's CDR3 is CASSGGPDNEQFF. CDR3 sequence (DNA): TGCGCCAGCAGTGGTGGTCCCGACAATGAGCAGTTCTTC.

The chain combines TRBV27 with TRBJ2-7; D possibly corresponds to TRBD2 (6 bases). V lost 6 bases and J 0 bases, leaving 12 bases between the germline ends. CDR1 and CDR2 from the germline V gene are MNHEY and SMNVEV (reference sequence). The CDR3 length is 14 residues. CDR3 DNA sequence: TGTGCCAGCAGATTAGCGGTGCTCTCCTACGAGCAGTACTTC. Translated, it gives CASRLAVLSYEQYF.

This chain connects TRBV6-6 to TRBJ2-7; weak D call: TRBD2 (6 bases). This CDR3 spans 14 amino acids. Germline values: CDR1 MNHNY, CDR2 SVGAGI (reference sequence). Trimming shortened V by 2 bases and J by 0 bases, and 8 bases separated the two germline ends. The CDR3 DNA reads TGTGCCAGCAGTTACGCGGGGAGCTCCTACGAGCAGTACTTC. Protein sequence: CASSYAGSSYEQYF.

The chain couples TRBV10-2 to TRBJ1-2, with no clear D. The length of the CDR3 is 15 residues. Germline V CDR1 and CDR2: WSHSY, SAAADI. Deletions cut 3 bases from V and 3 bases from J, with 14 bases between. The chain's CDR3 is CASSESEGLHYGYTF. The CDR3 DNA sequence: TGCGCCAGCAGTGAATCGGAGGGTCTGCACTATGGCTACACCTTC.

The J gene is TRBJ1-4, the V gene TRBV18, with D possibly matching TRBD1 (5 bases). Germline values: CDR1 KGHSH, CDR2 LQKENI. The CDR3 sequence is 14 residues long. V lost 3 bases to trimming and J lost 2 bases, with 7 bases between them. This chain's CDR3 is CASSPAGTNEKLFF. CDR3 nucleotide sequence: TGTGCCAGCTCACCCGCAGGGACTAATGAAAAACTGTTTTTT.

This chain's CDR3 is CASSQDGQYGYTF. CDR3 in DNA: TGTGCCAGCAGCCAAGATGGACAGTATGGCTACACCTTC. The chain carries TRBV4-2 and TRBJ1-2; D is perhaps TRBD1 (6 bases). Looked up from germline, CDR1 is LGHNA and CDR2 is YNFKEQ. The CDR3 is made up of 13 amino acids. Between the trimmed V and J ends, which lost 0 bases and 5 bases, there was a span of 7 bases.

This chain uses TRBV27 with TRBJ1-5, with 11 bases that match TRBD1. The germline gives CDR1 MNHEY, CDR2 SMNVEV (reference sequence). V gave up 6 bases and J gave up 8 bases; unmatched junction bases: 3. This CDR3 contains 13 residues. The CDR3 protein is CASSWTGGEPQHF. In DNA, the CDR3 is TGTGCCAGCAGCTGGACAGGGGGCGAGCCCCAGCATTTT.